These 32 T cell receptor beta chains share one sample of origin, sequenced in a study of shared T cell receptors in the human thymus. Assay: immunoSEQ multiplex PCR; the TCRdb copy retains only in-frame clones and omits some. The sample consists of about 380,000 clones, about 95% of them appearing once. The material sequenced was thymocytes. These receptors were obtained from a human donor.

This clone appeared a few times. This chain connects TRBV4-3 to TRBJ2-6; 9 nucleotides line up with TRBD1. Germline assignment: CDR1 LGHNA and CDR2 YSLEER. This CDR3 has 19 amino acids. V was pared by 1 base and J by 3 bases, with 10 bases of the junction left unmatched. Here the CDR3 reads CASSQVPGTGPCGANVLTF. CDR3 in DNA: TGCGCCAGCAGCCAAGTCCCTGGGACAGGGCCATGTGGGGCCAACGTCCTGACTTTC.

The chain uses TRBV28 and TRBJ2-2; D is uncertain. The V gene's germline CDR1 is MDHEN and CDR2 SYDVKM. The CDR3 runs 16 residues. V was pared by 1 base and J by 1 base, with 10 bases between. The CDR3 region has the DNA TGTGCCAGCAGTTTATCCGGGCCTCAGAACACCGGGGAGCTGTTTTTT. As protein: CASSLSGPQNTGELFF.

J is TRBJ2-2 and V is TRBV5-1; D may be TRBD2 (5 bases). This CDR3 is built from 13 residues. Germline CDR1 SGHRS, CDR2 YFSETQ. Trimming removed 5 bases from V and 7 bases from J, with 12 bases in between. The CDR3 region is CASRTELDGELFF. Here the CDR3 DNA reads TGCGCCAGCAGGACGGAACTAGACGGGGAGCTGTTTTTT.

V gene TRBV21-1 combines with J gene TRBJ2-1; TRBD2, the table's D call, lacks a check against the DNA. TRBV21-1 constitutes a pseudogene. There are 16 residues in the CDR3. In DNA, the CDR3 is TGTGCCAGGCGTCCGGGACTACCCCTTTCGAACAATGAGCAGTTCTTC. Translated, it gives CARRPGLPLSNNEQFF.

The rearrangement joins TRBV9 to TRBJ2-7; TRBD1 might be the D (6 bases). Germline assignment: CDR1 SGDLS and CDR2 YYNGEE. The CDR3 consists of 14 residues. V was shortened by 4 bases and J by 4 bases, with 15 bases between the two germline ends. CDR3: CASSPQGMSYEQYF. In nucleotides, the CDR3 is TGTGCCAGCAGCCCACAGGGAATGTCGTACGAGCAGTACTTC. Based on the CDR3 plus reference TRBV9 and TRBJ2-7, the full variable domain is DSGVTQTPKHLITATGQRVTLRCSPRSGDLSVYWYQQSLDQGLQFLIQYYNGEERAKGNILERFSAQQFPDLHSELNLSSLELGDSALYFCASSPQGMSYEQYFGPGTRLTVT.

The chain links TRBV7-9 to TRBJ1-1; a weak D match, TRBD1 (6 bases). Per germline, CDR1 SEHNR and CDR2 FQNEAQ (reference sequence). The CDR3 contains 17 residues. Trimming took off 0 bases at V and 6 bases at J, with 20 bases between the two ends. The CDR3 here is CASSLAGPYRVIAEAFF. The CDR3 DNA is TGTGCCAGCAGCTTAGCCGGGCCATACAGGGTTATAGCTGAAGCTTTCTTT.

This sequence joins TRBV14 and TRBJ2-1; possible D gene TRBD2, 6 bases. Germline-derived CDR1 and CDR2 are SGHDN and FVKESK. The CDR3 loop spans 15 amino acids. Trimming took off 4 bases at V and 2 bases at J, with 12 bases between the two ends. DNA for the CDR3: TGTGCCAGCAGCCGAACTAGCAGGGCCTACAATGAGCAGTTCTTC. Translating it yields CASSRTSRAYNEQFF.

In the case of this clone: This sample includes further DNA sequences coding for the same CDR3. V is TRBV29-1 and J is TRBJ1-2; no definite D call. CDR3 length: 14 residues. The V end was cut by 4 bases, the J end by 3 bases, with 15 bases between. Germline CDR1 SQVTM, CDR2 ANQGSEA. CDR3 in DNA: TGCAGCGTTGCCCCTCCTCCGATTCACTATGGCTACACCTTC. This codes for CSVAPPPIHYGYTF.

The V and J genes are TRBV7-3 and TRBJ2-1; perhaps TRBD1 as D (5 bases). CDR3 length equals 14 residues. V was clipped by 2 bases and J by 8 bases, with 13 bases between them. The germline CDR1 and CDR2 sequences are SGHTA and FQGTGA. For the CDR3, the DNA is TGTGCCAGCAGCTTAGGGGCCCCGGCGGATGAGCAGTTCTTC. Protein product: CASSLGAPADEQFF.

CDR3 protein: CASILAGGPTGELFF. In nucleotides, the CDR3 is TGTGCCAGCATTCTAGCGGGAGGGCCCACCGGGGAGCTGTTTTTT. The chain uses TRBV6-1 and TRBJ2-2, with TRBD2 identical over 12 bases. V dropped 7 bases and J dropped 4; count of bases not matched to a gene: 4. This CDR3 comprises 15 residues. Germline V gives CDR1 MNHNS, CDR2 SASEGT.

The genes are TRBV30 and TRBJ1-6; 9 bases are a match to TRBD1. The V and J ends lost 0 bases and 5 bases, in that order; junction bases with no gene match: 23. CDR1 is GTSNPN, CDR2 SVGIG, per germline (reference sequence). CDR3 size: 22 residues. CDR3 amino acids: CAWSVCGGQGPMLLKNNSPLHF. The CDR3 DNA reads TGTGCCTGGAGTGTATGTGGGGGACAGGGCCCTATGCTGTTGAAAAATAATTCACCCCTCCACTTT.

This chain uses TRBV7-9 with TRBJ2-1, with a tentative D call TRBD1 (6 bases). Trimming removed 2 bases at V and 1 base at J, with 15 bases between. The CDR3 length is 17 residues. CDR1 is SEHNR, CDR2 FQNEAQ, per germline (reference sequence). Here the CDR3 reads CASSLIQGPPSYNEQFF. In DNA form, the CDR3 reads TGTGCCAGCAGCTTAATACAGGGACCCCCTTCCTACAATGAGCAGTTCTTC.

The rearrangement joins TRBV14 to TRBJ2-3; 8 bases line up with TRBD2. Germline values: CDR1 SGHDN, CDR2 FVKESK. V gave up 0 bases and J gave up 2 bases; unmatched junction bases: 13. This CDR3 has 19 amino acids. DNA for the CDR3: TGTGCCAGCAGCCAAGATCTAAGGTCCCCGGGAGGGACCACAGATACGCAGTATTTT. Protein sequence: CASSQDLRSPGGTTDTQYF.

The chain combines TRBV5-4 with TRBJ2-7; 10 bases are shared with TRBD2. The junction had 11 bases not matched to a gene; V was cut back by 3 bases and J by 5 bases. Germline CDR1 is SGHNT and CDR2 is YYREEE (reference sequence). This CDR3 comprises 16 residues. In DNA, the CDR3 is TGTGCCAGCAGCTGGGGGCATACTAGCGGGATTGACGAGCAGTACTTC. It yields the protein CASSWGHTSGIDEQYF.

The J gene is TRBJ2-3, the V gene TRBV7-3, with TRBD2 identical over 15 bases. There are 23 residues in the CDR3. Germline assignment: CDR1 SGHTA and CDR2 FQGTGA. The V segment lost 0 bases and the J segment 3 bases; nucleotides outside the gene matches: 19. The DNA of the CDR3 is TGTGCCAGCAGCTTAACGCACAGGTTCCCGGGACTAGCGGGAGGCCCCTGGACAGATACGCAGTATTTT. This gives the protein CASSLTHRFPGLAGGPWTDTQYF.

V and J are TRBV7-6 and TRBJ1-3; TRBD1 matches at 7 bases. J was trimmed by 0 bases and V by 4 bases; bases with no gene match: 9. Germline-derived CDR1 and CDR2 are SGHVS and FNYEAQ. This CDR3 contains 17 residues. Here the CDR3 DNA reads TGTGCCAGCAGCTACCACAGGGGTTCTCCCTCTGGAAACACCATATATTTT. Translation: CASSYHRGSPSGNTIYF. Full variable domain (rest looked up from reference TRBV7-6 and TRBJ1-3): GAGVSQSPRYKVTKRGQDVALRCDPISGHVSLYWYRQALGQGPEFLTYFNYEAQQDKSGLPNDRFSAERPEGSISTLTIQRTEQRDSAMYRCASSYHRGSPSGNTIYFGEGSWLTVV.

The V call is TRBV5-4, the J call TRBJ1-4, with 10 bases that match TRBD1. CDR1 is SGHNT, CDR2 YYREEE, per germline (reference sequence). Trimming took 4 bases from V and 4 from J; bases not matched to a gene: 4. The CDR3 totals 15 residues. The CDR3: CASSRDRGGNEKLFF. The DNA for the CDR3 is TGTGCCAGCAGCCGGGACAGGGGTGGTAATGAAAAACTGTTTTTT.

The V and J genes are TRBV28 and TRBJ2-7; D is uncertain. Germline CDR1 reads MDHEN; CDR2 reads SYDVKM. This CDR3 has 15 amino acids. Trimming shortened V by 3 bases and J by 2 bases, and 14 bases separated the two germline ends. The CDR3: CASSFYVADPYEQYF. CDR3 DNA sequence: TGTGCCAGCAGTTTTTATGTGGCAGATCCCTACGAGCAGTACTTC.

V usage is TRBV28 and J usage is TRBJ1-1; 7 bases match TRBD1. With V trimmed by 0 bases and J by 3 bases, 16 bases remained unmatched. Germline CDR1 reads MDHEN; CDR2 reads SYDVKM. This CDR3 contains 19 residues. CDR3 region: CASSLCIGGVRQGDTEAFF. CDR3 bases: TGTGCCAGCAGTTTATGTATTGGTGGGGTGCGACAGGGAGACACTGAAGCTTTCTTT. The entire variable domain, with the rest obtained from reference TRBV28 and TRBJ1-1, is as follows: DVKVTQSSRYLVKRTGEKVFLECVQDMDHENMFWYRQDPGLGLRLIYFSYDVKMKEKGDIPEGYSVSREKKERFSLILESASTNQTSMYLCASSLCIGGVRQGDTEAFFGQGTRLTVV.

J is TRBJ1-2 and V is TRBV6-4; the D gene is possibly TRBD1 (6 bases). Looked up from germline, CDR1 is MRHNA and CDR2 is SNTAGT. V was shortened by 6 bases and J by 4 bases, with 15 bases between the two germline ends. The CDR3 spans 14 residues. CDR3 in amino acids: CASRKAGTFYGYTF. Here the CDR3 DNA reads TGTGCCAGCAGGAAGGCCGGGACATTCTATGGCTACACCTTC.

This rearrangement joins TRBV11-2 to TRBJ2-6; 8 nucleotides line up with TRBD1. V gave up 1 base and J gave up 2 bases; unmatched junction bases: 7. The CDR3 has 18 residues. Germline CDR1 is SGHAT and CDR2 is FQNNGV. CDR3 nucleotide sequence: TGTGCCAGCAGCTTAGGGGCAGGGGGCGTAACTGGGGCCAACGTCCTGACTTTC. It specifies CASSLGAGGVTGANVLTF.

This chain joins TRBV15 and TRBJ2-5, with D possibly being TRBD2 (6 bases). The V gene lost 0 bases and the J gene lost 4 bases, with 12 bases spanning the gap. There are 15 residues in the CDR3. Germline CDR1 and CDR2: LNHNV and YYDKDF (reference sequence). CDR3 sequence reads: CATSRDDEEGETQYF. CDR3 DNA: TGTGCCACCAGCAGAGACGACGAGGAGGGAGAGACCCAGTACTTC.

This clone was counted once. This chain links TRBV15 with TRBJ2-1, with TRBD1 as a possible D gene (5 bases). V gave up 5 bases and J gave up 4 bases, with 21 bases separating them. CDR1 and CDR2 (germline): LNHNV, YYDKDF (reference sequence). This CDR3 is 17 amino acids long. CDR3 sequence (DNA): TGTGCCACCAGCCCACGAAAGAAGACAGTGAGTTACAATGAGCAGTTCTTC. It codes for CATSPRKKTVSYNEQFF.

The rearrangement joins TRBV2 to TRBJ2-7; 8 bases are a match to TRBD1. This CDR3 comprises 14 residues. From germline, CDR1 is SNHLY and CDR2 FYNNEI. Trimming removed 7 bases from V and 3 bases from J; junction bases left unmatched: 8. The CDR3 loop is CASIGQGINYEQYF. CDR3 DNA: TGTGCCAGCATCGGACAGGGAATCAACTACGAGCAGTACTTC.

The CDR3 loop is CAISAGKKLADTQYF. For the CDR3, the DNA is TGTGCCATCAGTGCCGGGAAAAAACTAGCAGATACGCAGTATTTT. The chain carries TRBV10-3 and TRBJ2-3, with D possibly matching TRBD2 (5 bases). V was trimmed by 4 bases and J by 4 bases, leaving 15 bases between them. This CDR3 has 15 residues. Per germline, CDR1 ENHRY and CDR2 SYGVKD.

The genes are TRBV30 and TRBJ2-1; D is ambiguous. Trimming shortened V by 0 bases and J by 3 bases, and 3 bases separated the two germline ends. Looked up from germline, CDR1 is GTSNPN and CDR2 is SVGIG (reference sequence). The CDR3 contains 12 residues. The CDR3 loop reads CAWSVGYNEQFF. The CDR3 DNA reads TGTGCCTGGAGTGTGGGCTACAATGAGCAGTTCTTC.

The chain links TRBV4-1 to TRBJ1-2; D possibly corresponds to TRBD1 (5 bases). CDR3 length: 18 residues. CDR1 is MGHRA, CDR2 YSYEKL, per germline. V lost 6 bases and J lost 1, with 24 bases in between. The CDR3 sequence is CASSPEGLGSTSNYGYTF. The CDR3 nucleotides are TGCGCCAGCAGTCCCGAGGGACTCGGGTCTACTAGTAACTATGGCTACACCTTC.

CDR3: CASSQFGLAESYNEQFF. For the CDR3, the DNA is TGCGCCAGCAGCCAATTCGGCCTAGCTGAATCCTACAATGAGCAGTTCTTC. V and J are TRBV4-3 and TRBJ2-1; D is perhaps TRBD2 (5 bases). Germline assignment: CDR1 LGHNA and CDR2 YSLEER. The CDR3 contains 17 residues. V dropped 2 bases and J dropped 1 base, with 15 bases sitting between them.

The chain carries TRBV5-6 and TRBJ1-1, with unresolved D. The CDR3 extends over 15 amino acids. Germline loops: CDR1 SGHDT, CDR2 YYEEEE. V shed 4 bases and J shed 1 base, with 14 bases lying between them. DNA of the CDR3: TGTGCCAGCAGCCCCCGGGTAGCCTCGAACACTGAAGCTTTCTTT. It codes for CASSPRVASNTEAFF.

V gene TRBV30 combines with J gene TRBJ2-3; the match to TRBD2 covers 9 bases. This CDR3 comprises 14 residues. CDR1 and CDR2 (germline): GTSNPN, SVGIG (reference sequence). V lost 4 bases, J lost 7 bases, and 9 bases stayed unmatched. The CDR3: CAWMGSGRWNTQYF. DNA for the CDR3: TGTGCCTGGATGGGTAGCGGGAGATGGAATACGCAGTATTTT.

In its sample, this clone was seen once. The chain is built from TRBV18 and TRBJ2-7; D is uncertain. In germline, CDR1 is KGHSH, CDR2 LQKENI. V dropped 5 bases and J dropped 0 bases, with 11 bases sitting between them. The CDR3 sequence is 14 residues long. CDR3 protein: CASSRLGSSYEQYF. CDR3 DNA sequence: TGTGCCAGCTCAAGACTGGGGTCCTCCTACGAGCAGTACTTC.

The chain links TRBV6-5 to TRBJ2-7, with D uncertain. CDR3 length: 13 amino acids. The germline gives CDR1 MNHEY, CDR2 SVGAGI. V was clipped by 2 bases and J by 5 bases, with 10 bases between them. The CDR3 reads CASSYGSLNEQYF. The DNA for the CDR3 is TGTGCCAGCAGTTACGGATCGCTGAACGAGCAGTACTTC.